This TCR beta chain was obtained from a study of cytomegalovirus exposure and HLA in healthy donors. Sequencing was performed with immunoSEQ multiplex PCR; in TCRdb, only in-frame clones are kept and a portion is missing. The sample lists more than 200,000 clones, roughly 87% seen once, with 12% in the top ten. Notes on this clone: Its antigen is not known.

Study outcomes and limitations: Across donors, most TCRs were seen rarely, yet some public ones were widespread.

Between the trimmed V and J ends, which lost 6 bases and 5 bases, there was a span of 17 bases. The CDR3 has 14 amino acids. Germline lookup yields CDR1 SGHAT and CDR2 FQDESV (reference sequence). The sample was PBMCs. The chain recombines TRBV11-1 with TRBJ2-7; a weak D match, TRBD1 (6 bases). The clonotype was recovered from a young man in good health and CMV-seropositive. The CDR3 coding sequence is TGTGCCAGCAGTTACCAGGGGCAAAGCAACGAGCAGTACTTC. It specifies CASSYQGQSNEQYF.